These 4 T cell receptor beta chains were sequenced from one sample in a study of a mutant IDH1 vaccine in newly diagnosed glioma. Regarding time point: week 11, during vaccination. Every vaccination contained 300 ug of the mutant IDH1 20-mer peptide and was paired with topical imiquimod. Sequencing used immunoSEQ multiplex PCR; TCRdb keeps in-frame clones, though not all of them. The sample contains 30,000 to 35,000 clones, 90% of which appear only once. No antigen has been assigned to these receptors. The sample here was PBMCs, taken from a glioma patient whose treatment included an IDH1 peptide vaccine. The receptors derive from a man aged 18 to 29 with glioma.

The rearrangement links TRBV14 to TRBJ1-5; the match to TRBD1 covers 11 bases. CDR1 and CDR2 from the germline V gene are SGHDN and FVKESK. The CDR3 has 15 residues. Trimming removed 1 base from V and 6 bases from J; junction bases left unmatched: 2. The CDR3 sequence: CASSQGGTGGQPQHF. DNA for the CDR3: TGTGCCAGCAGCCAAGGGGGGACAGGGGGTCAGCCCCAGCATTTT.

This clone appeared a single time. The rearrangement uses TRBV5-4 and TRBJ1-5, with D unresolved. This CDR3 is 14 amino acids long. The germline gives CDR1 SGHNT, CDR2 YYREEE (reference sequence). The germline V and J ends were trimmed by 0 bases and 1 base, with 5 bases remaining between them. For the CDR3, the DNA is TGTGCCAGCAGCTTGGACGGGAGCAATCAGCCCCAGCATTTT. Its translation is CASSLDGSNQPQHF.

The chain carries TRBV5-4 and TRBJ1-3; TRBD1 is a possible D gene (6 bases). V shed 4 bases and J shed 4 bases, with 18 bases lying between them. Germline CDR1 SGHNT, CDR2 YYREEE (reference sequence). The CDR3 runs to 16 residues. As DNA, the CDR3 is TGTGCCAGCAGCCCTCGGGACACCTCTATAGGAAACACCATATATTTT. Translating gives CASSPRDTSIGNTIYF.

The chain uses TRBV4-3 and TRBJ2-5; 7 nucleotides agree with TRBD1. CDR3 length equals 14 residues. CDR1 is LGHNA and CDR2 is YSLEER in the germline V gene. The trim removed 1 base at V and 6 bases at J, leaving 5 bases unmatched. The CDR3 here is CASSQGRGGKTQYF. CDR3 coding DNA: TGCGCCAGCAGCCAAGGGCGAGGGGGCAAGACCCAGTACTTC.